This section outlines one T cell receptor beta chain sequence together with its context. For every subset, genomic DNA was evenly distributed across several immunoSEQ plates. Sequencing was performed with immunoSEQ multiplex PCR; in TCRdb, only in-frame clones are kept and a portion is missing. The table has around 510,000 clones, about 96% seen once. The data are from a study of shared clonotypes between healthy human individuals. With V trimmed by 6 bases and J by 4 bases, 13 bases remained unmatched. CDR3 length: 16 amino acids. Germline V gene data show CDR1 as SNHLY and CDR2 as FYNNEI. The chain joins TRBV2 to TRBJ2-3; 7 nucleotides match TRBD1. This clonotype was obtained from a woman in her thirties in good health. Sequenced sample: naive CD4+ T cells sorted from blood. Described subset: CD45RA+ positively selected. CDR3 region: CASREQGSRVSDTQYF. The CDR3 DNA reads TGTGCCAGCAGAGAACAGGGGAGTCGAGTTTCAGATACGCAGTATTTT.